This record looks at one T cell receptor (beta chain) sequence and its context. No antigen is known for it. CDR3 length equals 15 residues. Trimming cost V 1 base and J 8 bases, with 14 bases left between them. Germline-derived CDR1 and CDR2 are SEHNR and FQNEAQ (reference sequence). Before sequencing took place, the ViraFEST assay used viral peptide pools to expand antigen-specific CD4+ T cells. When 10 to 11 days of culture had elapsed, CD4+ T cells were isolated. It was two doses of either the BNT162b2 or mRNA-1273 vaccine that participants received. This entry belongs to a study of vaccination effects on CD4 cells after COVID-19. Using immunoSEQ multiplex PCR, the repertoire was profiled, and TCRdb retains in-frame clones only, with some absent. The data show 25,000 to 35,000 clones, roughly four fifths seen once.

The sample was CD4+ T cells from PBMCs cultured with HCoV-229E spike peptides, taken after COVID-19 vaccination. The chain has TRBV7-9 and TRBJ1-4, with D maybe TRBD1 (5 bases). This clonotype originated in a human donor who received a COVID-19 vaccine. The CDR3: CASSLVGPRTEKLFF. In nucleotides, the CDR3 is TGTGCCAGCAGCTTAGTTGGTCCCAGGACAGAAAAACTGTTTTTT. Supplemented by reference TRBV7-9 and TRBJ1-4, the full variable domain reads DTGVSQNPRHKITKRGQNVTFRCDPISEHNRLYWYRQTLGQGPEFLTYFQNEAQLEKSRLLSDRFSAERPKGSFSTLEIQRTEQGDSAMYLCASSLVGPRTEKLFFGSGTQLSVL.